The T cell receptor (beta chain) under discussion was sequenced for a study of identical twins' blood T cells. Points from the study as a whole: Shared CDR3 clonotype counts tracked mainly the product of cloneset sizes. Top TCRbeta clonotypes were shared more with twin than unrelated donors.

This clonotype was found a few times. Its cognate antigen is unknown. TCR cDNA libraries were made from RNA using a previously described, modified protocol. Each CDR3 protein is one row after TCRdb ran MiXCR on the 5' RACE reads. Among 300,000 to 400,000 distinct CDR3 sequences, 25% to 35% were seen once, and the ten largest hold roughly 6.1%. Six healthy women, forming three identical twin pairs, donated samples. CDR1 and CDR2 from the germline V gene are SGDLS and YYNGEE. CDR3 length: 16 amino acids. V dropped 0 bases and J dropped 3 bases, with 12 bases sitting between them. What was sequenced was PBMCs. This chain joins TRBV9 and TRBJ2-2, with D tentatively TRBD2 (6 bases). The receptor was derived from a woman between 18 and 50 years old in good health. CDR3 sequence: CASSVAGGAYTGELFF. CDR3 nucleotides: TGTGCCAGCAGCGTAGCTGGAGGGGCTTACACCGGGGAGCTGTTTTTT.